One and the same sample provided the 19 T cell receptor beta chains below, sequenced in a study of cytomegalovirus exposure and HLA in healthy donors. Vbeta (60) and Jbeta (13) primers were used in the PCR. Method: immunoSEQ multiplex PCR; TCRdb's copy keeps in-frame clones and lacks some. The sample lists around 150,000 clones, less than 80% occurring once. The source material was PBMCs. The source of these receptors is a man aged 35 to 55 in good health and CMV-seronegative.

V and J are TRBV6-5 and TRBJ2-1; D may be TRBD1 (6 bases). The CDR3 runs to 15 residues. Germline values: CDR1 MNHEY, CDR2 SVGAGI. The ends were cut back, 4 bases at V and 0 bases at J, with 10 bases in the middle. CDR3 nucleotides: TGTGCCAGCAGTTCTGGACAGTTCTCCTACAATGAGCAGTTCTTC. Protein sequence: CASSSGQFSYNEQFF.

The rearrangement links TRBV27 to TRBJ2-7, with 7 bases lining up with TRBD2. Germline CDR1 reads MNHEY; CDR2 reads SMNVEV (reference sequence). This CDR3 region has 15 residues. J was trimmed by 4 bases and V by 6 bases; bases with no gene match: 12. CDR3 sequence reads: CASRYLASGVYEQYF. As DNA, the CDR3 is TGTGCCAGCAGGTACCTCGCCAGCGGGGTATACGAGCAGTACTTC.

The rearrangement joins TRBV9 to TRBJ2-5; TRBD1 might be the D (6 bases). The germline CDR1 and CDR2 sequences are SGDLS and YYNGEE. V was cut by 4 bases and J by 5 bases, with 15 bases left in between. This CDR3 is built from 14 residues. CDR3 coding DNA: TGTGCCAGCAGCAAGGGACAACCGCCGGAGACCCAGTACTTC. Translating gives CASSKGQPPETQYF.

The table lists this clone with a few counts. The chain uses TRBV10-3 and TRBJ2-7; no definite D call. V dropped 6 bases and J dropped 0 bases, with 18 bases sitting between them. CDR1 ENHRY and CDR2 SYGVKD come from the germline V gene. This CDR3 contains 16 residues. The CDR3 region has the DNA TGTGCCATCAGGAACCCCCTGGTCTCGAGCTCCTACGAGCAGTACTTC. Protein: CAIRNPLVSSSYEQYF.

The count of this clone is one. J is TRBJ2-1 and V is TRBV19; the D is unclear. The V gene's germline CDR1 is LNHDA and CDR2 SQIVND (reference sequence). This CDR3 has 12 amino acids. V shed 3 bases and J shed 5 bases, with 5 bases lying between them. The chain's CDR3 is CASSIVNNEQFF. The CDR3 DNA reads TGTGCCAGTAGTATTGTCAACAATGAGCAGTTCTTC.

The rearrangement uses TRBV6-5 and TRBJ2-7; D may be TRBD1 (6 bases). The CDR3 loop spans 14 amino acids. The germline V gene has CDR1 MNHEY and CDR2 SVGAGI. The V and J ends lost 6 bases and 3 bases respectively, with 15 bases between them. CDR3 in amino acids: CASRNTGTLYEQYF. CDR3 sequence (DNA): TGTGCCAGCAGAAACACCGGGACACTCTACGAGCAGTACTTC.

This chain uses TRBV5-1 with TRBJ1-1; the match to TRBD1 covers 9 bases. This CDR3 comprises 15 residues. V shed 7 bases, J shed 7 bases, and the junction held 14 bases outside the gene matches. CDR1 and CDR2 (germline): SGHRS, YFSETQ. The DNA of the CDR3 is TGCGCCAGCTACCCCGGGACAGGGCTGCCTAATGAAGCTTTCTTT. This encodes CASYPGTGLPNEAFF.

The J gene is TRBJ2-2, the V gene TRBV15; maybe TRBD1 (6 bases). The ends were cut back, 3 bases at V and 1 base at J, with 12 bases in the middle. CDR3 length equals 16 residues. Germline V gene data show CDR1 as LNHNV and CDR2 as YYDKDF (reference sequence). Here the CDR3 reads CATSRTGRVNTGELFF. The CDR3, as DNA: TGTGCCACCAGCAGGACAGGCCGAGTGAACACCGGGGAGCTGTTTTTT.

The V call is TRBV25-1, the J call TRBJ2-5; D possibly corresponds to TRBD1 (5 bases). In germline, CDR1 is MGHDK, CDR2 SYGVNS. This CDR3 contains 12 residues. V lost 2 bases and J 7 bases, leaving 8 bases between the germline ends. CDR3: CASSELGVTQYF. The DNA of the CDR3 is TGTGCCAGCAGTGAACTAGGGGTGACCCAGTACTTC.

This clone was counted a single time. The rearrangement uses TRBV5-4 and TRBJ2-2; unclear D gene. CDR1 SGHNT and CDR2 YYREEE come from the germline V gene (reference sequence). The CDR3 has 17 amino acids. V lost 5 bases and J 3 bases, leaving 20 bases between the germline ends. The CDR3 is CASSSSAATAHTGELFF. In DNA, the CDR3 is TGTGCCAGCAGTTCCTCTGCAGCGACTGCCCACACCGGGGAGCTGTTTTTT.

The genes are TRBV9 and TRBJ2-3; D perhaps matches TRBD2 (6 bases). The CDR3 runs 16 residues. The V and J ends lost 0 bases and 2 bases respectively, with 13 bases between them. Per germline, CDR1 SGDLS and CDR2 YYNGEE. The CDR3 DNA reads TGTGCCAGCAGCGTAGAGGCGGGACTTCTCACAGATACGCAGTATTTT. Amino acid sequence: CASSVEAGLLTDTQYF.

This chain uses TRBV29-1 with TRBJ1-1; D possibly corresponds to TRBD1 (6 bases). CDR1 and CDR2 (germline): SQVTM, ANQGSEA. V was shortened by 4 bases and J by 1 base, with 13 bases between the two germline ends. The CDR3 spans 14 residues. The CDR3 protein is CSVGGRQTNTEAFF. The CDR3 DNA reads as TGCAGCGTTGGGGGGCGACAGACGAACACTGAAGCTTTCTTT.

This clone was detected only a few times. The chain carries TRBV6-1 and TRBJ1-4; D is ambiguous. Looked up from germline, CDR1 is MNHNS and CDR2 is SASEGT. The CDR3 spans 14 residues. V shed 3 bases and J shed 7 bases, with 12 bases lying between them. The CDR3: CASSDARVGEKLFF. CDR3 bases: TGTGCCAGCAGTGACGCGAGGGTTGGTGAAAAACTGTTTTTT.

The chain uses TRBV9 and TRBJ2-5, with 9 bases lining up with TRBD2. In germline, CDR1 is SGDLS, CDR2 YYNGEE. This CDR3 spans 16 amino acids. Germline trimming cut 0 bases from V and 2 bases from J; bases unmatched to any gene: 5. CDR3 loop: CASSVGASGVQETQYF. For the CDR3, the DNA is TGTGCCAGCAGCGTAGGGGCTAGCGGGGTTCAAGAGACCCAGTACTTC.

The chain joins TRBV19 to TRBJ1-2; unclear D gene. Germline CDR1 is LNHDA and CDR2 is SQIVND (reference sequence). V lost 5 bases to trimming and J lost 4 bases, with 5 bases between them. The CDR3 has 11 amino acids. CDR3 nucleotide sequence: TGTGCCAGTAGTCTTTGCTATGGCTACACCTTC. Protein sequence: CASSLCYGYTF.

This clone appeared once. The J gene is TRBJ2-1, the V gene TRBV9; TRBD2 matches 11 bases. V shed 2 bases and J 5 bases; nucleotides not matched to a gene: 15. The CDR3 is made up of 19 amino acids. Germline V gives CDR1 SGDLS, CDR2 YYNGEE. The DNA for the CDR3 is TGTGCCAGCAGCGTTCTACAGGGGGTAGCGGGGGGGCCGCACAATGAGCAGTTCTTC. It translates to CASSVLQGVAGGPHNEQFF. Combining the CDR3 with reference TRBV9 and TRBJ2-1 gives the whole variable domain DSGVTQTPKHLITATGQRVTLRCSPRSGDLSVYWYQQSLDQGLQFLIQYYNGEERAKGNILERFSAQQFPDLHSELNLSSLELGDSALYFCASSVLQGVAGGPHNEQFFGPGTRLTVL.

This clone has more than one count but fewer than ten. This rearrangement joins TRBV7-9 to TRBJ1-6, with a weak D call TRBD1 (6 bases). The CDR3 runs to 15 residues. Germline V gene lookup returns CDR1 SEHNR and CDR2 FQNEAQ (reference sequence). Trimming shortened V by 5 bases and J by 4 bases, and 12 bases separated the two germline ends. The CDR3 loop reads CASSTDRLYNSPLHF. CDR3 coding DNA: TGTGCCAGCAGCACTGACAGGTTGTATAATTCACCCCTCCACTTT.

The rearrangement uses TRBV5-8 and TRBJ1-2; 11 bases line up with TRBD1. Germline V lookup: CDR1 SGHTS, CDR2 YDEGEE. After removal of 1 base from V and 5 bases from J, the junction contained 7 bases not matched to a gene. The CDR3 has 16 amino acids. CDR3: CASSLSGTGGSYGYTF. CDR3 nucleotides: TGTGCCAGCAGCTTGTCCGGGACAGGGGGTTCATATGGCTACACCTTC.

This clone has only a few counts. J is TRBJ1-6 and V is TRBV6-6, with D possibly being TRBD1 (5 bases). Trimming shortened V by 7 bases and J by 8 bases, and 15 bases separated the two germline ends. The V gene's germline CDR1 is MNHNY and CDR2 SVGAGI (reference sequence). CDR3 length equals 14 residues. This CDR3 reads CASTHGQGHSPLHF. The CDR3 DNA reads TGTGCCAGCACGCACGGACAAGGGCATTCACCCCTCCACTTT.